The 24 T cell receptor beta chains below were found in one sample sequenced in a study of monozygotic twins with inflammatory bowel disease. TCRdb re-called the 5' RACE reads, yielding one record per CDR3 amino acid sequence without DNA. The specimen's table records under 350,000 distinct CDR3 sequences. Specimen: blood. These receptors were obtained from a human donor with ulcerative colitis or Crohn's disease, or a healthy co-twin of an affected twin (not recorded which).

The rearrangement links TRBV7-3 to TRBJ2-5; TCRdb lists TRBD1, though no DNA is available to test this call. CDR1 and CDR2 from the germline V gene are SGHTA and FQGTGA. The CDR3 length is 15 residues. CDR3 in amino acids: CASSLAGGIRETQYF.

This chain connects TRBV7-9 to TRBJ1-4; TCRdb's D call of TRBD1 is untestable without DNA. CDR3 length: 16 amino acids. Germline lookup yields CDR1 SEHNR and CDR2 FQNEAQ (reference sequence). The CDR3 sequence is CASSIRRGQNNEKLFF.

This chain links TRBV12-3 or TRBV12-4 with TRBJ1-5; the TCRdb call, TRBD1, lacks DNA for checking. CDR3 length equals 17 residues. This CDR3 reads CASSLTRDRGMSQPQHF.

This chain uses TRBV20-1 with TRBJ1-5; TCRdb's D call of TRBD1 is untestable without DNA. The CDR3 is made up of 15 amino acids. Germline V lookup: CDR1 DFQATT, CDR2 SNEGSKA (reference sequence). The CDR3: CSAPSGSQFYQPQHF.

The chain links TRBV6-5 to TRBJ2-7. Per the germline V gene, CDR1 is MNHEY and CDR2 is SVGAGI. The CDR3 has 15 residues. The CDR3 sequence is CASSWSYDTTYEQYF.

The chain employs TRBV12-3 or TRBV12-4 and TRBJ1-3. The CDR3 consists of 13 residues. The CDR3 spells CASRTSVGNTIYF.

J is TRBJ1-5 and V is TRBV7-9. CDR3 length: 13 amino acids. Germline lookup yields CDR1 SEHNR and CDR2 FQNEAQ (reference sequence). The CDR3 region is CASSPSGGQPQHF. The full variable domain, with the rest looked up from reference TRBV7-9 and TRBJ1-5, is DTGVSQNPRHKITKRGQNVTFRCDPISEHNRLYWYRQTLGQGPEFLTYFQNEAQLEKSRLLSDRFSAERPKGSFSTLEIQRTEQGDSAMYLCASSPSGGQPQHFGDGTRLSIL.

The chain links TRBV7-2 to TRBJ1-6; the TCRdb D gene call, TRBD1, has no DNA to confirm it. Germline V gene sequence: CDR1 SGHTA, CDR2 FQGNSA. This CDR3 spans 16 amino acids. CDR3 amino acids: CASSFAGTGNNSPLHF.

The rearrangement joins TRBV12-3 or TRBV12-4 to TRBJ2-6. CDR3 length: 13 residues. This chain's CDR3 is CASWRSGANVLTF.

The CDR3 loop reads CSARSQMNTEAFF. The V and J genes are TRBV20-1 and TRBJ1-1. This CDR3 comprises 13 residues. Looked up from germline, CDR1 is DFQATT and CDR2 is SNEGSKA (reference sequence).

The rearrangement uses TRBV6-5 and TRBJ1-2. CDR1 is MNHEY and CDR2 is SVGAGI in the germline V gene. The CDR3 spans 13 residues. The chain's CDR3 is CASSRAGVGGYTF.

This chain uses TRBV20-1 with TRBJ2-1; TCRdb's D call, TRBD1, is unchecked because there is no DNA. The CDR3 has 12 amino acids. Germline lookup yields CDR1 DFQATT and CDR2 SNEGSKA (reference sequence). CDR3 loop: CSAGTRNNEQFF.

V is TRBV27 and J is TRBJ2-6; TCRdb picks TRBD2, but there is no DNA to check that call. Per the germline V gene, CDR1 is MNHEY and CDR2 is SMNVEV (reference sequence). The CDR3 length is 20 residues. The CDR3 protein is CASSLMLVRGLGSGANVLTF. Complete variable domain (other parts from reference TRBV27 and TRBJ2-6): EAQVTQNPRYLITVTGKKLTVTCSQNMNHEYMSWYRQDPGLGLRQIYYSMNVEVTDKGDVPEGYKVSRKEKRNFPLILESPSPNQTSLYFCASSLMLVRGLGSGANVLTFGAGSRLTVL.

The V gene is TRBV9, the J gene TRBJ2-7; TCRdb names TRBD1, which stays unverified in the absence of DNA. CDR1 and CDR2 from the germline V gene are SGDLS and YYNGEE. The CDR3 length is 15 residues. CDR3 loop: CASSVGVGSPGEQYF.

This chain links TRBV7-9 with TRBJ2-6; the TCRdb D gene call, TRBD1, has no DNA to confirm it. CDR1 is SEHNR, CDR2 FQNEAQ, per germline (reference sequence). The CDR3 has 15 residues. CDR3 sequence: CASTRGASGANVLTF.

The chain uses TRBV6-5 and TRBJ2-7; TCRdb names TRBD2, which stays unverified in the absence of DNA. Germline CDR1 and CDR2: MNHEY and SVGAGI. The CDR3 runs 14 residues. The CDR3 protein is CASRPDAGPGEQYF.

This chain joins TRBV7-9 and TRBJ1-1. Germline V CDR1 and CDR2: SEHNR, FQNEAQ (reference sequence). The CDR3 totals 14 residues. CDR3 sequence reads: CASSLAGTRTEAFF.

The rearrangement uses TRBV29-1 and TRBJ2-7; TCRdb lists TRBD1, though no DNA is available to test this call. Germline values: CDR1 SQVTM, CDR2 ANQGSEA. CDR3 length equals 19 residues. The CDR3 loop is CSVEGVVRPGQGFPYEQYF.

The genes are TRBV6-2 or TRBV6-3 and TRBJ2-7; TCRdb outputs TRBD1, but without DNA this stays unchecked. The CDR3 runs 15 residues. CDR1 is MNHEY, CDR2 SVGEGT, per germline. CDR3 sequence reads: CASTDRGRHSYEQYF.

The chain is built from TRBV5-1 and TRBJ1-6; TCRdb's D gene call, TRBD1, goes unchecked for lack of DNA. In germline, CDR1 is SGHRS, CDR2 YFSETQ. The CDR3 extends over 16 amino acids. CDR3 sequence reads: CASSQTEGAYNSPLHF.

CDR3 sequence: CATGYMGEQYF. The chain has TRBV24-1 and TRBJ2-7. CDR1 and CDR2 from the germline V gene are KGHDR and SFDVKD. The CDR3 sequence is 11 residues long.

The V and J genes are TRBV9 and TRBJ2-3; TCRdb lists TRBD2, though no DNA is available to test this call. The CDR3 is made up of 14 amino acids. CDR1 is SGDLS and CDR2 is YYNGEE in the germline V gene. The CDR3 here is CASSGLAVTDTQYF.

This chain links TRBV3-1 with TRBJ2-7; the D call from TCRdb, TRBD2, cannot be confirmed without DNA. CDR3 length: 15 amino acids. Germline-derived CDR1 and CDR2 are LGHDT and YNNKEL (reference sequence). This CDR3 is CASSQASQGIYEQYF.

This chain links TRBV6-5 with TRBJ2-1. This CDR3 comprises 15 residues. The germline gives CDR1 MNHEY, CDR2 SVGAGI. The CDR3 loop reads CASSKTPLRSNEQFF.